The T cell receptor (beta chain) described here comes from a study of blood T cell repertoires in COVID-19. Study-wide context: Italy, Spain and the United States were the sources of the convalescent and acute COVID-19 samples.

The V end lost 6 bases, the J end lost 3 bases, and 17 bases lay between the germline ends. This CDR3 region has 15 residues. CDR1 and CDR2 (germline): MNHEY, SVGAGI. Original methodology: Reference gene primer amplification gave estimated nucleated cell counts. Produced via immunoSEQ multiplex PCR; TCRdb's table is partial and in-frame only. V and J calls and clone size follow that table, whereas D and trimming were derived from the DNA. Of 320,000 or so clones in the sample, about 90% were seen once. This clonotype was sampled from a man aged 25 to 40 who had recovered from COVID-19. This rearrangement joins TRBV6-5 to TRBJ1-1; a possible D gene is TRBD1 (6 bases). Material: PBMCs or T cells enriched from blood (not recorded which). This CDR3 is CASRGYRVLDTEAFF. CDR3 coding DNA: TGTGCCAGCAGGGGATACAGGGTTCTCGACACTGAAGCTTTCTTT.